What follows are 13 T cell receptor beta chains derived from one specimen sequenced in a study of blood T cell repertoires in COVID-19. Data came from immunoSEQ multiplex PCR; TCRdb stores just in-frame clones and leaves some out. The sample shows some 270,000 clones, about 85% of them seen only once. Sequencing was performed on peripheral blood. Receptors were obtained from a human donor with COVID-19, enrolled during active disease. The donor label of this sample is uncertain.

This clone was found a few times. The rearrangement links TRBV7-6 to TRBJ2-7; 9 positions match TRBD2. CDR3 length equals 13 residues. After removal of 5 bases from V and 4 bases from J, the junction contained 3 bases not matched to a gene. Germline V CDR1 and CDR2: SGHVS, FNYEAQ. CDR3 DNA sequence: TGTGCCAGCAGCGCCCTAGCGGGATACGAGCAGTACTTC. It is translated as CASSALAGYEQYF.

The chain couples TRBV5-4 to TRBJ2-2; D is possibly TRBD1 (7 bases). This CDR3 has 15 residues. Per germline, CDR1 SGHNT and CDR2 YYREEE (reference sequence). The V gene lost 7 bases and the J gene lost 5 bases, with 18 bases spanning the gap. The CDR3 region is CASRGGTDATGELFF. CDR3 DNA sequence: TGTGCCAGCCGAGGGGGGACAGATGCGACCGGGGAGCTGTTTTTT.

CDR3 protein: CSVGRGTTSYEQYF. The CDR3, as DNA: TGCAGCGTTGGGCGGGGGACTACGTCCTACGAGCAGTACTTC. This rearrangement joins TRBV29-1 to TRBJ2-7; 7 nucleotides agree with TRBD2. This CDR3 is built from 14 residues. CDR1 and CDR2 from the germline V gene are SQVTM and ANQGSEA. Losses at the gene ends were 4 bases for V and 1 base for J; bases not matched to a gene: 7.

The CDR3 reads CASRQGANQPQHF. CDR3 nucleotides: TGTGCCAGCAGACAGGGGGCGAATCAGCCCCAGCATTTT. The chain carries TRBV2 and TRBJ1-5, with 9 bases matching TRBD1. From germline, CDR1 is SNHLY and CDR2 FYNNEI. J lost 4 bases, V lost 6 bases, and 1 base had no gene match. CDR3 length: 13 amino acids.

This chain connects TRBV28 to TRBJ2-6, with D possibly TRBD1 on 6 matching bases. The germline CDR1 and CDR2 sequences are MDHEN and SYDVKM. The germline V and J ends were trimmed by 8 bases and 0 bases, with 11 bases remaining between them. The CDR3 spans 15 residues. The CDR3 region is CASGDMDSGANVLTF. CDR3 bases: TGTGCCAGCGGGGACATGGACTCTGGGGCCAACGTCCTGACTTTC.

The chain employs TRBV25-1 and TRBJ1-2; 8 bases align to TRBD1. CDR3 length equals 14 residues. The germline V gene has CDR1 MGHDK and CDR2 SYGVNS. J was trimmed by 8 bases and V by 4 bases; bases with no gene match: 9. CDR3 sequence: CASSGSTGAWGYTF. Written as DNA, the CDR3 is TGTGCCAGCAGTGGCTCGACAGGGGCCTGGGGCTACACCTTC.

A note on this clone: The junction shows a germline mismatch at one end, possibly a read error. The chain carries TRBV6-5 and TRBJ1-1, with no clear D. The length of the CDR3 is 14 residues. Germline lookup yields CDR1 MNHEY and CDR2 SVGAGI. CDR3 coding DNA: TGTGCCAGCAGTTACTCGACGAAGGAGGCTGAGGCTTTCTTT. The encoded protein is CASSYSTKEAEAFF.

Ten or more counts support this clone. V and J are TRBV4-2 and TRBJ2-7, with 8 nucleotides matching TRBD2. After removal of 3 bases from V and 0 bases from J, the junction contained 10 bases not matched to a gene. There are 17 residues in the CDR3. From germline, CDR1 is LGHNA and CDR2 YNFKEQ. The CDR3 nucleotides are TGTGCCAGCAGCCAGTTAACTAGCGGAAGGAGCTCCTACGAGCAGTACTTC. This codes for CASSQLTSGRSSYEQYF.

The gene calls are TRBV11-2 and TRBJ2-1; D may be TRBD2 (6 bases). Per the germline V gene, CDR1 is SGHAT and CDR2 is FQNNGV. This CDR3 region has 16 residues. Trimming pared 2 bases from V and 4 bases from J, leaving 15 bases between. This CDR3 reads CASSLNGRGTYNEQFF. The CDR3 coding sequence is TGTGCCAGCAGCTTAAATGGGCGGGGAACGTACAATGAGCAGTTCTTC.

The J gene is TRBJ1-2, the V gene TRBV28, with no clear D. V dropped 4 bases and J dropped 2 bases, with 11 bases sitting between them. CDR1 and CDR2 from the germline V gene are MDHEN and SYDVKM. The CDR3 loop spans 14 amino acids. In DNA form, the CDR3 reads TGTGCCAGCAGTTCCGGACGGAGGAACTATGGCTACACCTTC. It yields the protein CASSSGRRNYGYTF.

About this clone: The sample holds other DNA sequences that translate to the same CDR3. This chain joins TRBV12-3 or TRBV12-4 and TRBJ1-2; TRBD1 agrees at 7 bases. After removal of 2 bases from V and 8 bases from J, the junction contained 2 bases not matched to a gene. The CDR3 length is 12 residues. CDR3 region: CASSLQGEGYTF. CDR3 in DNA: TGTGCCAGCAGTTTACAGGGGGAAGGCTACACCTTC.

This chain connects TRBV30 to TRBJ1-3; D possibly corresponds to TRBD1 (5 bases). The ends were cut back, 3 bases at V and 4 bases at J, with 16 bases in the middle. This CDR3 is built from 15 residues. In germline, CDR1 is GTSNPN, CDR2 SVGIG (reference sequence). In DNA, the CDR3 is TGTGCCTGGAGGAGGGATGGGGGGTACGGAAACACCATATATTTT. Amino acids: CAWRRDGGYGNTIYF.

V gene TRBV7-9 combines with J gene TRBJ2-2; D gene unclear. Trimming removed 1 base from V and 1 base from J, with 13 bases in between. The V gene's germline CDR1 is SEHNR and CDR2 FQNEAQ (reference sequence). The CDR3 has 17 amino acids. CDR3 sequence: CASSLGVSTENTGELFF. CDR3 DNA: TGTGCCAGCAGCTTAGGCGTGTCTACAGAGAACACCGGGGAGCTGTTTTTT.